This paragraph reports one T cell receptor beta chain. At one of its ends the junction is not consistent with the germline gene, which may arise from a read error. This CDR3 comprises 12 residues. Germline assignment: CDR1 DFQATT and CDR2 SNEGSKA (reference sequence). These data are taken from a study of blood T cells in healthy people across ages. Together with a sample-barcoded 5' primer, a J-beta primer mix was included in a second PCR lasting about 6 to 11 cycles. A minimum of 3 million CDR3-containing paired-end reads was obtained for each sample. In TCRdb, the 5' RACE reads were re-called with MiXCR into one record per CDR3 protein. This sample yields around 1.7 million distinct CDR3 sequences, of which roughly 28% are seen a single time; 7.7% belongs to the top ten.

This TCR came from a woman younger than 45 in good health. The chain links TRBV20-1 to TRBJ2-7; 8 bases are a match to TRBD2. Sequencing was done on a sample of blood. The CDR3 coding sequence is TGTAGTGCCCTCGGGGGGGCCAACGAGCAGTACTTC. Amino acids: CSALGGANEQYF.